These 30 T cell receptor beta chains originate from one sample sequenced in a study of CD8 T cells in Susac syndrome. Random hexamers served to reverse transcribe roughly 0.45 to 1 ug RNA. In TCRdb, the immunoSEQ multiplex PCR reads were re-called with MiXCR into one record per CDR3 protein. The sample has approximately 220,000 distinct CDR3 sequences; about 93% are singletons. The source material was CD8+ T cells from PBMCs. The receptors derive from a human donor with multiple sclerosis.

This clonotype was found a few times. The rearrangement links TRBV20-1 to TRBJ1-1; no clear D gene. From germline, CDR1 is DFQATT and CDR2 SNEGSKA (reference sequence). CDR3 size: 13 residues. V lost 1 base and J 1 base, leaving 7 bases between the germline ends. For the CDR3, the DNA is TGCAGTGCTAGAGGGTCGGGGAACACTGAAGCTTTCTTT. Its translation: CSARGSGNTEAFF.

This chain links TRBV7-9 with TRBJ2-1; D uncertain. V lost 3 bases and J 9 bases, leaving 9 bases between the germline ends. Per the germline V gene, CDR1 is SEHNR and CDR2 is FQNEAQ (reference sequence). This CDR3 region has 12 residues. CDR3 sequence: CASSFRNSEQFF. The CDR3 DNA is TGTGCCAGCAGCTTCCGTAACAGTGAGCAGTTCTTC.

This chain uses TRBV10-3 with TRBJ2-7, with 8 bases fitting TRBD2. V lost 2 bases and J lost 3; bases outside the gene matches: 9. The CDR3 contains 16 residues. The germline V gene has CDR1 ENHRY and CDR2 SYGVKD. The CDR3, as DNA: TGTGCCATCAGTGAGGCAATAGCGGGAAAGGGCTACGAGCAGTACTTC. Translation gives CAISEAIAGKGYEQYF.

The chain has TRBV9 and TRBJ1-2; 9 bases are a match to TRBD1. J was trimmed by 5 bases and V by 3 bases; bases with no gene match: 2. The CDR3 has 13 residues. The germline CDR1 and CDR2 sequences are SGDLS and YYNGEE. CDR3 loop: CASSGDRAYGYTF. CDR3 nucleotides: TGTGCCAGCAGCGGGGACAGGGCATATGGCTACACCTTC.

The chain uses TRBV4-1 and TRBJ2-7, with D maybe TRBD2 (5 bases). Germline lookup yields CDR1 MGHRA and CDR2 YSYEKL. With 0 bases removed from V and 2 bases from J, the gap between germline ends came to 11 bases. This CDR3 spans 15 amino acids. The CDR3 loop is CASSQEERNPYEQYF. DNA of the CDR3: TGCGCCAGCAGCCAAGAGGAGCGGAACCCCTACGAGCAGTACTTC.

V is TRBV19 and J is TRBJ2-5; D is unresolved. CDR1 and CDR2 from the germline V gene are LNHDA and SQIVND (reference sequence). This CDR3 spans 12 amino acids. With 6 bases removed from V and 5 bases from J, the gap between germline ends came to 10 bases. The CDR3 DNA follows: TGTGCCAGTAGCGATTTGTCGGAGACCCAGTACTTC. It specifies CASSDLSETQYF.

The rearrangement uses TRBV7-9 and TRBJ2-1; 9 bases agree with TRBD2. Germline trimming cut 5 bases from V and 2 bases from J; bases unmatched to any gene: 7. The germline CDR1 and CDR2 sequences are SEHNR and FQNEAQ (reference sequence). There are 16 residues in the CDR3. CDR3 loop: CASSPLTSGPYNEQFF. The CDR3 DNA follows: TGTGCCAGCAGCCCGTTGACTAGCGGCCCCTACAATGAGCAGTTCTTC. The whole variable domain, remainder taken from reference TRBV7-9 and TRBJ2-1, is DTGVSQNPRHKITKRGQNVTFRCDPISEHNRLYWYRQTLGQGPEFLTYFQNEAQLEKSRLLSDRFSAERPKGSFSTLEIQRTEQGDSAMYLCASSPLTSGPYNEQFFGPGTRLTVL.

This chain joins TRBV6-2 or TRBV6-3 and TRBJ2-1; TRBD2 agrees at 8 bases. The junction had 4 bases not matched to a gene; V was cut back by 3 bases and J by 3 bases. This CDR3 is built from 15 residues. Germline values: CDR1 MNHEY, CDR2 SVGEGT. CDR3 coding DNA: TGTGCCAGCAGTTATGTACTAGCGGACTACAATGAGCAGTTCTTC. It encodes CASSYVLADYNEQFF.

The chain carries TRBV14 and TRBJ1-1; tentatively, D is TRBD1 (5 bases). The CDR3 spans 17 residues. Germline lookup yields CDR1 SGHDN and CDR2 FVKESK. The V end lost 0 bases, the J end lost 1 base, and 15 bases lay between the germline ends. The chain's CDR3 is CASSQDEGAATNTEAFF. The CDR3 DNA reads TGTGCCAGCAGCCAAGATGAAGGGGCAGCCACGAACACTGAAGCTTTCTTT.

The CDR3 coding sequence is TGTGCCAGTAGTATGCGGGACAACTACGAGCAGTACTTC. Its protein is CASSMRDNYEQYF. The rearrangement uses TRBV19 and TRBJ2-7; either TRBD1 or TRBD2 may supply D (6 bases each). There are 13 residues in the CDR3. Germline V lookup: CDR1 LNHDA, CDR2 SQIVND (reference sequence). V gave up 3 bases and J gave up 3 bases, with 9 bases separating them.

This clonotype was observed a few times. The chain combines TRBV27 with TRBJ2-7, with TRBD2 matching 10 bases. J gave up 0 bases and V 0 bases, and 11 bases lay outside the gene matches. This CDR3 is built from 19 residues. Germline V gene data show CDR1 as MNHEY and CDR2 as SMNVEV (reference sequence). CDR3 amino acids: CASSLSGLAGAQHSYEQYF. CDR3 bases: TGTGCCAGCAGTTTATCTGGGCTAGCGGGAGCCCAACACTCCTACGAGCAGTACTTC.

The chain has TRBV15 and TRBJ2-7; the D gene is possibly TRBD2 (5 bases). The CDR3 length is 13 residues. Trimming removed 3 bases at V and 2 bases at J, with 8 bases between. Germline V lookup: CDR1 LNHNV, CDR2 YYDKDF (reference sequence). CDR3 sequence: CATSRSGTYEQYF. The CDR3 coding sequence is TGTGCCACCAGCAGGAGCGGTACCTACGAGCAGTACTTC.

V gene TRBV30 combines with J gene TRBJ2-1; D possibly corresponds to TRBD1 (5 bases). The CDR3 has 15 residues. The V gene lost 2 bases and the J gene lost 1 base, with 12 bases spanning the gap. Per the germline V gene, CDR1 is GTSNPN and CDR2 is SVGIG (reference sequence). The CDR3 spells CAWSRAGWSYNEQFF. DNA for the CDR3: TGTGCCTGGAGTAGGGCAGGGTGGTCCTACAATGAGCAGTTCTTC.

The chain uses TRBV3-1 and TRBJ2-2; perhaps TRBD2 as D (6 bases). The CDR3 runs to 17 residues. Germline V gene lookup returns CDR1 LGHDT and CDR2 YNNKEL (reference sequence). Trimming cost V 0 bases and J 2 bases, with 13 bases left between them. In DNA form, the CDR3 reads TGTGCCAGCAGCCAAGAGGGGACTCAAATTAACACCGGGGAGCTGTTTTTT. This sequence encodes CASSQEGTQINTGELFF.

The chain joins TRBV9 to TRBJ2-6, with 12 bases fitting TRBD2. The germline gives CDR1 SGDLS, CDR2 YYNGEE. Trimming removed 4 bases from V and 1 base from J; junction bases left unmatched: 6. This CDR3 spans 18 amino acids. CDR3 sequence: CASSTLTSGSSGANVLTF. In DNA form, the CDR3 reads TGTGCCAGCAGCACCCTGACTAGCGGGAGTTCTGGGGCCAACGTCCTGACTTTC.

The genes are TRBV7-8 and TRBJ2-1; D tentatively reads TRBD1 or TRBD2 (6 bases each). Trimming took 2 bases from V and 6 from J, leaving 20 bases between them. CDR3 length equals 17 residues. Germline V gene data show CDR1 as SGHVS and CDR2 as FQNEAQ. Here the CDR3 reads CASSLPLRGVFSNEQFF. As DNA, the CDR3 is TGTGCCAGCAGCTTACCACTGAGGGGGGTCTTTAGCAATGAGCAGTTCTTC.

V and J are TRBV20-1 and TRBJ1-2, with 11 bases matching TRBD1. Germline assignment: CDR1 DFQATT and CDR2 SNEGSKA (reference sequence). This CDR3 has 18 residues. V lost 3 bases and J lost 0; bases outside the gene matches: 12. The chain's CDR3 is CSARDPGQGVDANYGYTF. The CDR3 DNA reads TGCAGTGCTAGGGATCCGGGACAGGGGGTTGATGCTAACTATGGCTACACCTTC.

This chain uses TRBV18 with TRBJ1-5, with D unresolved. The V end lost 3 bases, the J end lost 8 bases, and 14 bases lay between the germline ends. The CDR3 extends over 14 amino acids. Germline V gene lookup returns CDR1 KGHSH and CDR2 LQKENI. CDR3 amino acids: CASSPGPPEEPQHF. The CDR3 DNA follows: TGTGCCAGCTCACCCGGGCCCCCGGAGGAGCCCCAGCATTTT.

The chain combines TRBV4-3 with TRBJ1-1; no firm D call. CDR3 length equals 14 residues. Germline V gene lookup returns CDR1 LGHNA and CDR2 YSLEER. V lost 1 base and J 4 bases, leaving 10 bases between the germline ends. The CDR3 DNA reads TGCGCCAGCAGCCAAGGGAGGTTCGGCACTGAAGCTTTCTTT. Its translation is CASSQGRFGTEAFF.

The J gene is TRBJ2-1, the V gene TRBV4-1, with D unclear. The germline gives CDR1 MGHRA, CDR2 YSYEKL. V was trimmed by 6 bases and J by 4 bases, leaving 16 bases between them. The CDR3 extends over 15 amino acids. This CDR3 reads CASSATDLGYNEQFF. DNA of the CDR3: TGCGCCAGCAGTGCGACCGACCTGGGGTACAATGAGCAGTTCTTC.

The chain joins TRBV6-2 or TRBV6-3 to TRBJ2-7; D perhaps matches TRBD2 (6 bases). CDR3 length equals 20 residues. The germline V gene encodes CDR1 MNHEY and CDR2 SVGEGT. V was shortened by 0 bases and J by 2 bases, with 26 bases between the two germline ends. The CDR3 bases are TGTGCCAGCAGTTACTCGAGCGGGCTGGACACAGGAGGAAATCCCTACGAGCAGTACTTC. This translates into CASSYSSGLDTGGNPYEQYF.

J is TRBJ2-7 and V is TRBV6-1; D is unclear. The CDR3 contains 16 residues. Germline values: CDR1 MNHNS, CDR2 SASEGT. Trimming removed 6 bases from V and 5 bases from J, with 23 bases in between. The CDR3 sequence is CASSRDSDRDQDEQYF. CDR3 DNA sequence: TGTGCCAGCAGCCGAGACTCTGATCGCGACCAGGACGAGCAGTACTTC.

DNA for the CDR3: TGTGCCAGCAGCCATTACCTATCTTTAGAGGGAACCTACGAGCAGTACTTC. It translates to CASSHYLSLEGTYEQYF. The rearrangement joins TRBV3-1 to TRBJ2-7; maybe TRBD2 (5 bases). Per the germline V gene, CDR1 is LGHDT and CDR2 is YNNKEL (reference sequence). CDR3 length equals 17 residues. The V end lost 3 bases, the J end lost 2 bases, and 20 bases lay between the germline ends.

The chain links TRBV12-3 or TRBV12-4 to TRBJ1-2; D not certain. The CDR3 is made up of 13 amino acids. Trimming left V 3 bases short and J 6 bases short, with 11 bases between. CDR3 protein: CASSFGNLHGYTF. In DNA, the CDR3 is TGTGCCAGCAGTTTCGGCAACCTCCATGGCTACACCTTC.

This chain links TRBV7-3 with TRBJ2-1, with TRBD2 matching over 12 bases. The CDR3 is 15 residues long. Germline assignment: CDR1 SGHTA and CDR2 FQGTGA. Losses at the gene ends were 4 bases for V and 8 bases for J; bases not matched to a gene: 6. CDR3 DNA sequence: TGTGCCAGCAGCTCAGGACTAGCGGGGTTGGATGAGCAGTTCTTC. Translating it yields CASSSGLAGLDEQFF.

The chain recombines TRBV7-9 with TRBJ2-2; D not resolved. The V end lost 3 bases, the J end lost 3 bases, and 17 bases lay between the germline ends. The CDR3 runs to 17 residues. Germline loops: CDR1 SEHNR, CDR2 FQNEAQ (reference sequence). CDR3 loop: CASSLVSLGHDTGELFF. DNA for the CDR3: TGTGCCAGCAGCTTGGTATCGTTGGGTCACGACACCGGGGAGCTGTTTTTT.

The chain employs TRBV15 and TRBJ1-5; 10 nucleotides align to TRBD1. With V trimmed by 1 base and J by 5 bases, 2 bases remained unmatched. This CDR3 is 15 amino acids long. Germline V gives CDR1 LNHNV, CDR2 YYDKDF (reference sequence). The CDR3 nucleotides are TGTGCCACCAGCAGAGTGGACAGGGGGGATCAGCCCCAGCATTTT. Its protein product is CATSRVDRGDQPQHF.

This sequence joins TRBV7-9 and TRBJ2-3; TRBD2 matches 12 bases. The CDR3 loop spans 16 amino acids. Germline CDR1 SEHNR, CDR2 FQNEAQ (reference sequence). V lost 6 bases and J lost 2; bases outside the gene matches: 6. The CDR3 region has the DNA TGTGCCAGCAGTTCCCCTAGCGGGGGGGACACAGATACGCAGTATTTT. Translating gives CASSSPSGGDTDTQYF.

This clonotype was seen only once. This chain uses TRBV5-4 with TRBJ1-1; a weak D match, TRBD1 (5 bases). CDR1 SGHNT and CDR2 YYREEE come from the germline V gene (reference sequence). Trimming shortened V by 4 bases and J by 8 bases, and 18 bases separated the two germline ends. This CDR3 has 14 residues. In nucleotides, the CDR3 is TGTGCCAGCAGCCCAACGCCGACAGTTTGGGAAGCTTTCTTT. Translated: CASSPTPTVWEAFF.

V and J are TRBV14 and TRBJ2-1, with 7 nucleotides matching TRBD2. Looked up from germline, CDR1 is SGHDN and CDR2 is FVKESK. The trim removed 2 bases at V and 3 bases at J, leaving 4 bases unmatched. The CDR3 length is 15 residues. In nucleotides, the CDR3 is TGTGCCAGCAGCCAATGGGGCGGGAGCTACAATGAGCAGTTCTTC. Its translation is CASSQWGGSYNEQFF.